These 7 T cell receptor beta chains came from one sample sequenced in a study of cytotoxic CD8 clonotypes in ibrutinib-treated CLL. Data came from immunoSEQ multiplex PCR; TCRdb stores just in-frame clones and leaves some out. In the table there are some 17,000 clones, approximately 61% of which are singletons. The sequenced sample was PBMCs, obtained after 12 months of ibrutinib treatment. These receptors all stem from a human donor with chronic lymphocytic leukemia.

The chain has TRBV7-2 and TRBJ2-1, with D uncertain. V lost 1 base and J lost 12, with 19 bases in between. This CDR3 is built from 15 residues. Germline V gene lookup returns CDR1 SGHTA and CDR2 FQGNSA. The CDR3 spells CASSLGGLGRNGQFF. CDR3 coding DNA: TGTGCCAGCAGCTTAGGCGGCCTAGGGCGCAACGGGCAGTTCTTC.

V gene TRBV6-4 combines with J gene TRBJ2-3; 9 nucleotides align to TRBD1. The length of the CDR3 is 16 residues. Trimming removed 6 bases from V and 2 bases from J; junction bases left unmatched: 9. Looked up from germline, CDR1 is MRHNA and CDR2 is SNTAGT. CDR3 nucleotide sequence: TGTGCCAGCAGCGAGTTTGGGACAGGGAACACAGATACGCAGTATTTT. It translates to CASSEFGTGNTDTQYF.

Only a few counts were recorded for this clone. The rearrangement joins TRBV10-1 to TRBJ2-2, with 7 bases that match TRBD1. The ends lost 2 bases at V and 1 base at J; junction bases unmatched: 4. The germline gives CDR1 WNHNN, CDR2 SYGVQD (reference sequence). The CDR3 covers 16 residues. For the CDR3, the DNA is TGCGCCAGCAGTGAGGTTTGGACAGGGAACACCGGGGAGCTGTTTTTT. It codes for CASSEVWTGNTGELFF.

This chain connects TRBV11-2 to TRBJ2-4; the match to TRBD1 covers 9 bases. The V gene's germline CDR1 is SGHAT and CDR2 FQNNGV. This CDR3 has 15 amino acids. Trimming removed 5 bases from V and 5 bases from J; junction bases left unmatched: 7. CDR3: CASSPGRDRENIQYF. The CDR3, as DNA: TGTGCCAGCAGCCCCGGGCGGGACAGGGAAAACATTCAGTACTTC.

The CDR3 sequence is CAMPSGRAYEQYF. The CDR3 DNA is TGTGCCATGCCTAGCGGGAGGGCCTACGAGCAGTACTTC. This chain connects TRBV6-4 to TRBJ2-7, with 12 nucleotides matching TRBD2. V shed 10 bases and J 2 bases; nucleotides not matched to a gene: 3. Germline lookup yields CDR1 MRHNA and CDR2 SNTAGT. The CDR3 length is 13 residues.

The chain joins TRBV9 to TRBJ2-3, with 10 positions matching TRBD2. V was pared by 3 bases and J by 4 bases, with 8 bases of the junction left unmatched. Germline CDR1 and CDR2: SGDLS and YYNGEE. The CDR3 runs 16 residues. The chain's CDR3 is CASSARAGGLSDTQYF. The CDR3 bases are TGTGCCAGCAGCGCAAGAGCGGGAGGGCTGTCAGATACGCAGTATTTT.

This chain connects TRBV11-3 to TRBJ2-1, with 8 bases matching TRBD1. Germline V gene lookup returns CDR1 SGHNT and CDR2 YENEEA. V shed 5 bases and J 6 bases; nucleotides not matched to a gene: 3. The CDR3 is 13 residues long. The CDR3 DNA follows: TGTGCCAGCAGCGGACAGGGTTCCAATGAGCAGTTCTTC. Amino acids: CASSGQGSNEQFF.